This T cell receptor (beta chain) was sequenced in a study of cytomegalovirus exposure and HLA in healthy donors. Study observations and caveats: Rarity characterized most TCR sequences, yet some public TCRs appeared in many donors. A few chains tied to CMV proved CMV antigen-specific in vitro.

Turning to this clone: What it binds is unknown.

The method was immunoSEQ multiplex PCR; TCRdb's version includes in-frame clones alone and lacks a portion of them. Counted here are roughly 190,000 clones, roughly 86% occurring once; the ten biggest clones make up more than 5.5%. This CDR3 region has 12 residues. Trimming stripped 0 bases from V and 11 bases from J, with 10 bases between. Germline V gene lookup returns CDR1 KGHSH and CDR2 LQKENI. The V call is TRBV18, the J call TRBJ1-1; possible D gene TRBD1, 5 bases. This clonotype was sampled from a man aged 30 to 39 in good health and CMV-seropositive. The sample taken for sequencing was PBMCs. CDR3 residues: CASSPPARAAFF. Written as DNA, the CDR3 is TGTGCCAGCTCACCACCGGCCAGGGCGGCTTTCTTT. Full variable domain (rest looked up from reference TRBV18 and TRBJ1-1): NAGVMQNPRHLVRRRGQEARLRCSPMKGHSHVYWYRQLPEEGLKFMVYLQKENIIDESGMPKERFSAEFPKEGPSILRIQQVVRGDSAAYFCASSPPARAAFFGQGTRLTVV.